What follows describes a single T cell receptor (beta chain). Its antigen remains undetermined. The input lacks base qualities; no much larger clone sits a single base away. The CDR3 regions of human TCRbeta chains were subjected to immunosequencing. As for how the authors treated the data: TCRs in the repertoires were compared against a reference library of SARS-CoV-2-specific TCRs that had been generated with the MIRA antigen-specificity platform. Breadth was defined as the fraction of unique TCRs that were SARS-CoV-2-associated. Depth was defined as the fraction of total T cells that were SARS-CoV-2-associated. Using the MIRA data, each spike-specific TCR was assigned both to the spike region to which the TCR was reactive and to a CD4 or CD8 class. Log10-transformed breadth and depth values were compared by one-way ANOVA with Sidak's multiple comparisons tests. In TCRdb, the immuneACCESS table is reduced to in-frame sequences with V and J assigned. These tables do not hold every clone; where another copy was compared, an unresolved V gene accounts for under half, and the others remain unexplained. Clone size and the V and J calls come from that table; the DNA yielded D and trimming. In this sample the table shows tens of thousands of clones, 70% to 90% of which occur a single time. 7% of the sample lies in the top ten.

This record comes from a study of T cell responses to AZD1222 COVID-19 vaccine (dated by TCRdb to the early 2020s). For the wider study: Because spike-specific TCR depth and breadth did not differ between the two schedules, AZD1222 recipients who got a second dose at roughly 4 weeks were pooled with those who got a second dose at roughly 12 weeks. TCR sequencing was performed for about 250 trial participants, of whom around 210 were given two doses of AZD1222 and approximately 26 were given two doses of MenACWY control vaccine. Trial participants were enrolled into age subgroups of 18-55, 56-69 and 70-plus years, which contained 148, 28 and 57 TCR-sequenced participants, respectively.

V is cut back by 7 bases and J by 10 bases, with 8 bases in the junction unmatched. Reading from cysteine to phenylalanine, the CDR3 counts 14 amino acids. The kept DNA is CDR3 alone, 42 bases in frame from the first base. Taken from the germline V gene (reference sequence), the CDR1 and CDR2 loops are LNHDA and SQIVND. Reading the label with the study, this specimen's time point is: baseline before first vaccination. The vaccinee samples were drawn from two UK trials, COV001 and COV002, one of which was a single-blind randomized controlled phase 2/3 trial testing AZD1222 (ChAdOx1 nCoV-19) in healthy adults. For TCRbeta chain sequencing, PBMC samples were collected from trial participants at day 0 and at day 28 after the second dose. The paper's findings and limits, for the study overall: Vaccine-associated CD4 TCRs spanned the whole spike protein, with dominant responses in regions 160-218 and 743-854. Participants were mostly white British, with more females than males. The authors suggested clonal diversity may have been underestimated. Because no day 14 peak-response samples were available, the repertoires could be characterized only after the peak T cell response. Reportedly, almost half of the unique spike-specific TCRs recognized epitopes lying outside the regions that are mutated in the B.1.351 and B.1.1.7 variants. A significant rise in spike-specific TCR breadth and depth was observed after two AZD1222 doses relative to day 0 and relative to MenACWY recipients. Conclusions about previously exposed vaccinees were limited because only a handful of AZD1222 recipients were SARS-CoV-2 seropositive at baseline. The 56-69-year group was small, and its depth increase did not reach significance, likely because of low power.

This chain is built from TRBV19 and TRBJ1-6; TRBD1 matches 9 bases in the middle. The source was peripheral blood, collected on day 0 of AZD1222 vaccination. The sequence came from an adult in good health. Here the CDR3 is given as CASTLTGGISPLHF. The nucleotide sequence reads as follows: TGTGCCAGTACCCTGACAGGGGGAATCTCACCCCTCCACTTT. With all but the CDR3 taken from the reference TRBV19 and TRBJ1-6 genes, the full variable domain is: DGGITQSPKYLFRKEGQNVTLSCEQNLNHDAMYWYRQDPGQGLRLIYYSQIVNDFQKGDIAEGYSVSREKKESFPLTVTSAQKNPTAFYLCASTLTGGISPLHFGNGTRLTVT.